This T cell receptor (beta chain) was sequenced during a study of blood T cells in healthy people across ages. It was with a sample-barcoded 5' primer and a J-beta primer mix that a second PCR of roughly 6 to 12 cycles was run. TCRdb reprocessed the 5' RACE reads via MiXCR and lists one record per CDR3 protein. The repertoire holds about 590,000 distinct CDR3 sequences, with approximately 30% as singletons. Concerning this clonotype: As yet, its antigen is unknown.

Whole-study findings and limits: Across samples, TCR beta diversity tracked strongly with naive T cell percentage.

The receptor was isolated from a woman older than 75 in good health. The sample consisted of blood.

CDR3: CASSQEGGNTGELFF. CDR3 coding DNA: TGTGCCAGCAGCCAAGAAGGCGGGAACACCGGGGAGCTGTTTTTT. V usage is TRBV4-2 and J usage is TRBJ2-2; D gene uncertain. The CDR3 runs 15 residues. The V end lost 0 bases, the J end lost 1 base, and 6 bases lay between the germline ends. Germline values: CDR1 LGHNA, CDR2 YNFKEQ.